The 23 T cell receptor beta chains presented below share a single source sample, sequenced in a study of blood T cell repertoires in COVID-19. This table comes from immunoSEQ multiplex PCR, and its TCRdb copy is limited to in-frame clones, with some not included. The sample holds 200,000 to 300,000 clones, more than 75% seen once. The source material was PBMCs or T cells enriched from blood (not recorded which). The receptors were sampled from a woman aged 50 to 60 who had recovered from COVID-19.

The chain is built from TRBV27 and TRBJ2-7; a possible D gene is TRBD1 (7 bases). V was cut by 5 bases and J by 4 bases, with 18 bases left in between. Germline CDR1 reads MNHEY; CDR2 reads SMNVEV (reference sequence). The CDR3 extends over 15 amino acids. CDR3 residues: CASSQGGLLDYEQYF. Here the CDR3 DNA reads TGTGCCAGCAGTCAGGGGGGACTCCTAGATTACGAGCAGTACTTC.

The V and J genes are TRBV3-1 (or the pseudogene TRBV3-2) and TRBJ2-2; 13 bases agree with TRBD2. The V gene's germline CDR1 is LGHDT and CDR2 YNNKEL (reference sequence). This CDR3 has 17 residues. After removal of 8 bases from V and 1 base from J, the junction contained 7 bases not matched to a gene. CDR3 amino acids: CASGRTSGGLNTGELFF. The CDR3 region has the DNA TGTGCCAGCGGGCGGACTAGCGGGGGCCTGAACACCGGGGAGCTGTTTTTT.

This rearrangement joins TRBV7-3 to TRBJ1-1, with 7 bases identical to TRBD1. Per germline, CDR1 SGHTA and CDR2 FQGTGA. The length of the CDR3 is 15 residues. V gave up 5 bases and J gave up 0 bases; unmatched junction bases: 6. CDR3 nucleotides: TGTGCCAGCAGCCTCGACAGGGCCATGAACACTGAAGCTTTCTTT. It translates to CASSLDRAMNTEAFF.

The rearrangement joins TRBV18 to TRBJ1-4; 7 bases agree with TRBD1. Per the germline V gene, CDR1 is KGHSH and CDR2 is LQKENI. This CDR3 has 16 residues. The V segment lost 5 bases and the J segment 0 bases; nucleotides outside the gene matches: 6. CDR3 sequence reads: CASSRDSLATNEKLFF. For the CDR3, the DNA is TGTGCCAGCTCAAGGGACAGCCTTGCAACTAATGAAAAACTGTTTTTT.

V usage is TRBV18 and J usage is TRBJ1-1; TRBD1 is a possible D gene (6 bases). The CDR3 runs to 14 residues. From germline, CDR1 is KGHSH and CDR2 LQKENI. Between the trimmed V and J ends, which lost 10 bases and 3 bases, there was a span of 18 bases. The CDR3 DNA reads TGTGCCACCAAACCTCAGACAGGATACACTGAAGCTTTCTTT. The encoded protein is CATKPQTGYTEAFF.

This clone appeared once. The rearrangement joins TRBV10-3 to TRBJ1-2; a possible D gene is TRBD1 (5 bases). The CDR3 loop spans 14 amino acids. CDR1 is ENHRY and CDR2 is SYGVKD in the germline V gene. The ends were cut back, 5 bases at V and 7 bases at J, with 17 bases in the middle. This CDR3 is CAISPTAGSGGYTF. The CDR3 DNA follows: TGTGCCATCAGTCCAACGGCAGGGTCGGGTGGCTACACCTTC.

This clone was detected only a few times. V gene TRBV18 combines with J gene TRBJ1-4; D gene unclear. With 3 bases removed from V and 0 bases from J, the gap between germline ends came to 11 bases. Germline CDR1 KGHSH, CDR2 LQKENI. The CDR3 totals 16 residues. The CDR3 sequence: CASSPVITATNEKLFF. In nucleotides, the CDR3 is TGTGCCAGCTCACCGGTGATCACAGCAACTAATGAAAAACTGTTTTTT.

The genes are TRBV7-2 and TRBJ1-5; TRBD1 matches at 7 bases. Germline assignment: CDR1 SGHTA and CDR2 FQGNSA. The CDR3 totals 15 residues. The J segment lost 6 bases and the V segment lost 2 bases, leaving 7 bases of the junction unmatched. The CDR3 nucleotides are TGTGCCAGCAGCTTATCTACAGGGGTAACTCAGCCCCAGCATTTT. Translation gives CASSLSTGVTQPQHF. Using reference TRBV7-2 and TRBJ1-5 for the parts outside the CDR3, the full variable domain is GAGVSQSPSNKVTEKGKDVELRCDPISGHTALYWYRQSLGQGLEFLIYFQGNSAPDKSGLPSDRFSAERTGGSVSTLTIQRTQQEDSAVYLCASSLSTGVTQPQHFGDGTRLSIL.

The rearrangement links TRBV9 to TRBJ2-1; 9 bases agree with TRBD2. V lost 2 bases, J lost 0 bases, and 3 bases stayed unmatched. Germline V gene sequence: CDR1 SGDLS, CDR2 YYNGEE. The CDR3 spans 16 residues. CDR3 DNA sequence: TGTGCCAGCAGCGTTCTAGCGGGGTTCTCCTACAATGAGCAGTTCTTC. It encodes CASSVLAGFSYNEQFF.

This sequence joins TRBV29-1 and TRBJ1-2, with D perhaps TRBD1 (5 bases). CDR1 and CDR2 from the germline V gene are SQVTM and ANQGSEA. The CDR3 consists of 14 residues. Deletions cut 2 bases from V and 4 bases from J, with 14 bases between. The CDR3 here is CSVEPQGGAYGYTF. The CDR3 region has the DNA TGCAGCGTTGAACCTCAGGGTGGGGCCTATGGCTACACCTTC.

This clone was seen just once. The chain joins TRBV27 to TRBJ1-1, with a possible D match to TRBD1 (6 bases). Between the trimmed V and J ends, which lost 5 bases and 7 bases, there was a span of 14 bases. This CDR3 is 13 amino acids long. The germline gives CDR1 MNHEY, CDR2 SMNVEV (reference sequence). CDR3 loop: CASSLTDSLEAFF. As DNA, the CDR3 is TGTGCCAGCAGTCTAACGGACAGCCTTGAAGCTTTCTTT.

The chain recombines TRBV7-2 with TRBJ2-3, with 9 bases matching TRBD2. V lost 2 bases and J lost 0; bases outside the gene matches: 6. CDR1 and CDR2 (germline): SGHTA, FQGNSA. The CDR3 has 17 amino acids. CDR3 bases: TGTGCCAGCAGCTTAAAGGGTGCGGGAGGGAGCACAGATACGCAGTATTTT. Its translation: CASSLKGAGGSTDTQYF.

This clone turned up a few times. J is TRBJ1-2 and V is TRBV19, with TRBD1 identical over 8 bases. Germline values: CDR1 LNHDA, CDR2 SQIVND (reference sequence). With 6 bases clipped from V and 8 bases from J, the junction kept 14 bases outside the gene matches. The CDR3 covers 15 residues. The chain's CDR3 is CASRPDRAPTYGYTF. CDR3 nucleotide sequence: TGTGCCAGTAGACCGGACAGGGCCCCTACTTACGGCTACACCTTC.

This chain connects TRBV11-2 to TRBJ2-5; D uncertain. CDR3 size: 14 residues. Looked up from germline, CDR1 is SGHAT and CDR2 is FQNNGV. V lost 0 bases to trimming and J lost 9 bases, with 14 bases between them. CDR3 nucleotide sequence: TGTGCCAGCAGCTTAGATGGCGGTTCGGCGGCCCAGTACTTC. This translates into CASSLDGGSAAQYF.

The V gene is TRBV10-1, the J gene TRBJ2-4, with 7 bases identical to TRBD1. Germline assignment: CDR1 WNHNN and CDR2 SYGVQD (reference sequence). Trimming at V came to 3 bases and at J to 4 bases, leaving 3 bases not matched to a gene. CDR3 length equals 14 residues. The CDR3 region is CASSDGTAKNIQYF. CDR3 DNA sequence: TGCGCCAGCAGTGATGGGACAGCTAAAAACATTCAGTACTTC.

The chain uses TRBV7-2 and TRBJ2-7, with a weak D call TRBD1 (5 bases). V dropped 5 bases and J dropped 6 bases, with 17 bases sitting between them. Germline V gene data show CDR1 as SGHTA and CDR2 as FQGNSA. The length of the CDR3 is 14 residues. CDR3 sequence (DNA): TGTGCCAGCAGCCAACAGGTGGATTTTGGCGAGCAGTACTTC. Its protein product is CASSQQVDFGEQYF.

The chain recombines TRBV27 with TRBJ2-7, with a weak D call TRBD2 (5 bases). V lost 5 bases to trimming and J lost 3 bases, with 11 bases between them. Germline CDR1 and CDR2: MNHEY and SMNVEV (reference sequence). The length of the CDR3 is 13 residues. This CDR3 reads CASSPDLGYEQYF. The DNA for the CDR3 is TGTGCCAGCAGTCCGGACTTAGGCTACGAGCAGTACTTC.

The chain combines TRBV10-3 with TRBJ2-4, with D possibly TRBD1 on 6 matching bases. The V gene lost 0 bases and the J gene lost 11 bases, with 8 bases spanning the gap. Germline CDR1 is ENHRY and CDR2 is SYGVKD. The CDR3 is 12 residues long. CDR3: CAISESGAFQYF. DNA for the CDR3: TGTGCCATCAGTGAGTCGGGGGCCTTTCAGTACTTC.

This clone was seen just once. This rearrangement joins TRBV30 to TRBJ2-7; D uncertain. Germline V CDR1 and CDR2: GTSNPN, SVGIG (reference sequence). The germline V and J ends were trimmed by 2 bases and 6 bases, with 17 bases remaining between them. This CDR3 contains 14 residues. CDR3 nucleotides: TGTGCCTGGAGTCCACCCTCCGGGTCTCTCGAGCAGTACTTC. Its protein is CAWSPPSGSLEQYF.

The V call is TRBV19, the J call TRBJ1-2; possibly TRBD1 for D (6 bases). Trimming stripped 9 bases from V and 3 bases from J, with 14 bases between. Germline assignment: CDR1 LNHDA and CDR2 SQIVND (reference sequence). The CDR3 has 13 residues. The CDR3 loop reads CASQKDRYYGYTF. CDR3 nucleotides: TGTGCCAGCCAGAAAGACAGGTACTATGGCTACACCTTC.

The chain carries TRBV7-3 and TRBJ1-2; D is possibly TRBD1 (5 bases). The V gene lost 6 bases and the J gene lost 8 bases, with 16 bases spanning the gap. Germline-derived CDR1 and CDR2 are SGHTA and FQGTGA. The CDR3 is made up of 13 amino acids. CDR3 region: CASSFGPGEGYTF. CDR3 in DNA: TGTGCCAGCAGTTTCGGACCGGGGGAAGGCTACACCTTC.

This chain uses TRBV30 with TRBJ2-7; 16 nucleotides line up with TRBD2. CDR3 length: 16 amino acids. From germline, CDR1 is GTSNPN and CDR2 SVGIG (reference sequence). Losses at the gene ends were 1 base for V and 2 bases for J; bases not matched to a gene: 2. DNA of the CDR3: TGTGCCTGGAGTGACGGGACTAGCGGGGGGGCCTACGAGCAGTACTTC. It encodes CAWSDGTSGGAYEQYF.

DNA for the CDR3: TGTGCCAGCAGCTTAGACTTATCGGGACAGGGGTCTGAAGCTTTCTTT. It translates to CASSLDLSGQGSEAFF. V and J are TRBV11-3 and TRBJ1-1; 10 bases fit TRBD1. CDR1 and CDR2 (germline): SGHNT, YENEEA. Trimming at V came to 0 bases and at J to 6 bases, leaving 7 bases not matched to a gene. The CDR3 spans 16 residues.